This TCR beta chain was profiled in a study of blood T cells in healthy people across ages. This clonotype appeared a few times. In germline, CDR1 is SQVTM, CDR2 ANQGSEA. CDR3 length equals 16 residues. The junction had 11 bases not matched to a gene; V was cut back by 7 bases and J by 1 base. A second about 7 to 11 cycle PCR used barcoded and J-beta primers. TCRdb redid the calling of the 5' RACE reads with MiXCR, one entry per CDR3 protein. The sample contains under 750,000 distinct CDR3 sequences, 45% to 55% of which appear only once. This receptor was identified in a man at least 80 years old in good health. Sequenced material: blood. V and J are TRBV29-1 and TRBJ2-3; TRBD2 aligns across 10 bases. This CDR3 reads CSALGLAGAGTDTQYF. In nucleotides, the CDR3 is TGCAGCGCCCTGGGTCTAGCGGGAGCCGGCACAGATACGCAGTATTTT.